Below are 25 T cell receptor beta chains sequenced from a single sample in a study of T cell clonality in common variable immunodeficiency. Some clones are missing from TCRdb's copy, which holds only in-frame ones; the method was immunoSEQ multiplex PCR. Recorded here are some 52,000 clones, with no singletons, and the ten leading clones hold less than 4%. Sequencing was performed on peripheral blood mononuclear cells. The receptors shown here come from a person between 18 and 75 years old in good health.

This clone was seen many times. Other DNA sequences in the sample encode the same CDR3. The sequenced part of the CDR3 DNA is TGTGCCAGTAGTCACAGGGCCGACTATGGC. Protein product: CASSHRADYG. The complete CDR3 sequence is CASSHRADYGYTF. The chain uses TRBV19 and TRBJ1-2, with D maybe TRBD1 (6 bases). The CDR3 end is not reached by the read, which stops 3 residues before it; the germline J gene fills it in. Trimming stripped 5 bases from V and 3 bases from J, with 10 bases between. The germline V gene has CDR1 LNHDA and CDR2 SQIVND (reference sequence). This CDR3 region has 13 residues.

This clone was found many times. The read gets to within 3 residues of the CDR3 end, and the germline J gene fills in the rest. V is TRBV19 and J is TRBJ2-7; D is perhaps TRBD1 (6 bases). The V and J ends lost 1 base and 4 bases respectively, with 14 bases between them. This CDR3 region has 15 residues. The germline CDR1 and CDR2 sequences are LNHDA and SQIVND (reference sequence). The sequenced part of the CDR3 DNA is TGTGCCAGTAGTATAGTGGCCAGGGGAGTGTACGAG. This sequence encodes CASSIVARGVYE. The whole CDR3 is CASSIVARGVYEQYF.

This clone occurred many times. The CDR3 goes on 3 residues after the read ends, and that part is filled in from the germline J gene. This rearrangement joins TRBV7-2 to TRBJ2-5, with 9 positions matching TRBD1. This CDR3 has 14 residues. The V gene's germline CDR1 is SGHTA and CDR2 FQGNSA. With 4 bases clipped from V and 4 bases from J, the junction kept 4 bases outside the gene matches. The CDR3 protein is CASSSTGGGETQYF. The DNA read from the CDR3 is TGTGCCAGCAGCTCGACAGGGGGGGGAGAGACC.

Ten or more counts support this clone. From the germline J gene comes the end of the CDR3, since the read stops 3 residues before it. This chain links TRBV10-3 with TRBJ2-2; 8 nucleotides match TRBD2. This CDR3 contains 14 residues. Losses at the gene ends were 8 bases for V and 1 base for J; bases not matched to a gene: 3. Germline CDR1 reads ENHRY; CDR2 reads SYGVKD. The covered CDR3 bases are TGTGCCATCTCACTAGCGGAGAACACCGGGGAG. Translated: CAISLAENTGE. The complete CDR3 protein is CAISLAENTGELFF.

This clone came up many times. The read halts 3 residues ahead of the CDR3 end, with the missing end drawn from the germline J gene. The rearrangement joins TRBV14 to TRBJ2-7; 8 nucleotides agree with TRBD2. V dropped 1 base and J dropped 3; count of bases not matched to a gene: 11. In germline, CDR1 is SGHDN, CDR2 FVKESK. The CDR3 runs to 17 residues. CDR3 bases read: TGTGCCAGCAGCCAAGTTCCGGCGGGAGGTCCCCGCTACGAG. Amino acid sequence: CASSQVPAGGPRYE. In full, the CDR3 reads CASSQVPAGGPRYEQYF.

This clone was counted at least ten times. The read comes to an end 3 residues before the CDR3 does, leaving the germline J gene to fill in the end. The chain links TRBV7-9 to TRBJ2-5; a possible D gene is TRBD1 (6 bases). V shed 7 bases and J shed 4 bases, with 16 bases lying between them. This CDR3 has 14 residues. CDR1 and CDR2 (germline): SEHNR, FQNEAQ (reference sequence). The CDR3 sequence: CASNTGSQRETQYF. CDR3 bases read: TGTGCCAGCAACACAGGGTCGCAAAGAGAGACC.

Remarks on this clone: The read ends 3 residues before the CDR3 terminus; that terminus is restored from the germline J gene. This sequence joins TRBV7-2 and TRBJ1-1, with D tentatively TRBD1 (5 bases). Trimming stripped 6 bases from V and 1 base from J, with 12 bases between. This CDR3 is 14 amino acids long. Germline CDR1 and CDR2: SGHTA and FQGNSA. This CDR3 is CASSQGGANTEAFF. The CDR3 bases that were read are TGTGCCAGCAGTCAGGGCGGGGCGAACACTGAA.

This clone was counted ten times or more. The read terminates 3 residues before the CDR3 end, so the remaining end is supplied by the germline J gene. The chain uses TRBV7-2 and TRBJ2-7; 8 bases line up with TRBD2. Germline-derived CDR1 and CDR2 are SGHTA and FQGNSA. V was clipped by 2 bases and J by 5 bases; unmatched bases: 5. There are 14 residues in the CDR3. The CDR3 is CASSLWREDHEQYF. The DNA read from the CDR3 is TGTGCCAGCAGCTTATGGCGGGAGGACCACGAG.

This clone has a count of ten or more. The missing CDR3 end, 3 residues past where the read stops, is filled in from the germline J gene. The chain employs TRBV5-1 and TRBJ1-1; 7 bases fit TRBD1. Germline assignment: CDR1 SGHRS and CDR2 YFSETQ. Trimming at V came to 3 bases and at J to 2 bases, leaving 4 bases not matched to a gene. The CDR3 length is 14 residues. The CDR3 DNA, read in part, is TGCGCCAGCAGCTCAAACAGGGGAAACACTGAA. It encodes CASSSNRGNTE. The entire CDR3 protein reads CASSSNRGNTEAFF.

This clone was detected many times. The read stops 3 residues short of the end of the CDR3; the missing end is completed from the germline J gene. The rearrangement joins TRBV30 to TRBJ2-2; TRBD2 agrees at 9 bases. Trimming removed 2 bases from V and 5 bases from J; junction bases left unmatched: 6. Germline V gene data show CDR1 as GTSNPN and CDR2 as SVGIG (reference sequence). The CDR3 contains 15 residues. CDR3 sequence: CAWSPGTSLTGELFF. Incomplete CDR3 DNA: TGTGCCTGGAGTCCCGGGACTAGCCTTACCGGGGAG.

This clone came up many times. Coverage ceases 3 residues before the CDR3 finishes, and the germline J gene fills in the end. The rearrangement links TRBV13 to TRBJ2-7; 11 positions match TRBD2. This CDR3 region has 15 residues. Germline values: CDR1 PRHDT, CDR2 FYEKMQ (reference sequence). V shed 3 bases, J shed 5 bases, and the junction held 6 bases outside the gene matches. The CDR3 bases that were read are TGTGCCAGCAGCTTCCGACTAGCGGGAATAAACGAG. Protein sequence: CASSFRLAGINE. The whole CDR3 sequence reads CASSFRLAGINEQYF.

This clone has ten or more counts. With the read ending 3 residues before the CDR3 end, the germline J gene is used to fill in that end. The rearrangement joins TRBV4-2 to TRBJ2-4; 8 nucleotides align to TRBD2. The V gene end was trimmed by 4 bases and the J gene end by 1 base; junction bases not matched to a gene: 18. CDR3 size: 20 residues. Germline CDR1 reads LGHNA; CDR2 reads YNFKEQ. Partial CDR3 DNA: TGTGCCAGCAGCCCCGTGACGAGCGGGGGATTTCTAGGGGCCAAAAACATT. Protein: CASSPVTSGGFLGAKNI. The CDR3 as a whole reads CASSPVTSGGFLGAKNIQYF.

This clone was picked up many times. The sequenced fragment ends 3 residues before the CDR3 boundary, so the rest is inferred from the germline J gene. The chain is built from TRBV10-3 and TRBJ2-3; TRBD1 is a possible D gene (7 bases). V dropped 3 bases and J dropped 2 bases, with 12 bases sitting between them. The CDR3 length is 15 residues. The germline CDR1 and CDR2 sequences are ENHRY and SYGVKD. The chain's CDR3 is CAISDPRGVTDTQYF. The CDR3 DNA, read in part, is TGTGCCATCAGTGACCCCAGGGGGGTCACAGATACG.

This clone was recorded many times. The read is 3 residues too short to cover the CDR3 end, so that end is filled in from the germline J gene. V usage is TRBV5-1 and J usage is TRBJ1-1, with D unclear. Germline CDR1 reads SGHRS; CDR2 reads YFSETQ. Between the trimmed V and J ends, which lost 1 base and 3 bases, there was a span of 7 bases. The CDR3 consists of 13 residues. The CDR3 DNA, read in part, is TGCGCCAGCAGCTTGACAGCGGACACTGAA. Amino acids: CASSLTADTE. The full CDR3 reads CASSLTADTEAFF.

Worth noting for this clone: The read ends 3 residues early relative to the CDR3; the germline J gene fills the gap. This chain joins TRBV7-2 and TRBJ1-3; D uncertain. The germline V gene encodes CDR1 SGHTA and CDR2 FQGNSA. CDR3 length: 13 residues. Trimming took off 2 bases at V and 1 base at J, with 3 bases between the two ends. The CDR3 sequence: CASSLYSGNTIYF. Incomplete CDR3 DNA: TGTGCCAGCAGCTTATATTCTGGAAACACC. Using reference TRBV7-2 and TRBJ1-3 for the parts outside the CDR3, the full variable domain is GAGVSQSPSNKVTEKGKDVELRCDPISGHTALYWYRQSLGQGLEFLIYFQGNSAPDKSGLPSDRFSAERTGGSVSTLTIQRTQQEDSAVYLCASSLYSGNTIYFGEGSWLTVV.

This clone has ten or more counts. The missing CDR3 end, 3 residues past where the read stops, is filled in from the germline J gene. The chain carries TRBV5-5 and TRBJ1-1; a possible D gene is TRBD1 (6 bases). The CDR3 has 14 amino acids. CDR1 SGHKS and CDR2 YYEKEE come from the germline V gene (reference sequence). Trimming took off 4 bases at V and 4 bases at J, with 14 bases between the two ends. CDR3 sequence reads: CASSGQRLLTEAFF. CDR3 DNA (partial): TGTGCCAGCAGCGGACAGCGATTGCTCACTGAA. The whole variable domain, remainder taken from reference TRBV5-5 and TRBJ1-1, is DAGVTQSPTHLIKTRGQQVTLRCSPISGHKSVSWYQQVLGQGPQFIFQYYEKEERGRGNFPDRFSARQFPNYSSELNVNALLLGDSALYLCASSGQRLLTEAFFGQGTRLTVV.

On this clone itself: The read ends 3 residues shy of where the CDR3 ends; the end is completed using the germline J gene. Other DNA sequences in this sample translate to the same CDR3. The chain uses TRBV18 and TRBJ2-3; D ambiguous. Looked up from germline, CDR1 is KGHSH and CDR2 is LQKENI. The length of the CDR3 is 13 residues. CDR3 sequence: CASSPTTIETQYF. Incomplete CDR3 DNA: TGTGCCAGCTCCCCCACTACGATAGAGACG.

This clone came up many times. The read ends 3 residues before the CDR3 terminus; that terminus is restored from the germline J gene. J is TRBJ2-5 and V is TRBV7-9, with TRBD2 identical over 13 bases. Germline trimming cut 3 bases from V and 5 bases from J; bases unmatched to any gene: 3. There are 15 residues in the CDR3. The germline CDR1 and CDR2 sequences are SEHNR and FQNEAQ (reference sequence). The DNA read from the CDR3 is TGTGCCAGCAGCTTGCGGACTAGCGGGAGTGAGACC. Translation: CASSLRTSGSET. The whole CDR3 sequence is CASSLRTSGSETQYF. The whole variable domain, remainder taken from reference TRBV7-9 and TRBJ2-5, is DTGVSQNPRHKITKRGQNVTFRCDPISEHNRLYWYRQTLGQGPEFLTYFQNEAQLEKSRLLSDRFSAERPKGSFSTLEIQRTEQGDSAMYLCASSLRTSGSETQYFGPGTRLLVL.

Regarding this clone: Sequencing ends 3 residues short of the CDR3 end; the germline J gene provides the rest. This sequence joins TRBV7-2 and TRBJ2-5; 8 nucleotides line up with TRBD2. CDR3 size: 15 residues. Germline V gene sequence: CDR1 SGHTA, CDR2 FQGNSA. Incomplete CDR3 DNA: TGTGCCAGCAGCTGGACTCGGACTAGCACAGATACC. Translating it yields CASSWTRTSTDT. The CDR3, in full, reads CASSWTRTSTDTQYF.

This clone was detected ten times or more. The CDR3 end lies 3 residues beyond the end of the read and is filled in from the germline J gene. This chain connects TRBV5-4 to TRBJ1-2; 9 nucleotides match TRBD1. J gave up 6 bases and V 2 bases, and 5 bases lay outside the gene matches. The germline V gene has CDR1 SGHNT and CDR2 YYREEE (reference sequence). The CDR3 contains 14 residues. The part of the CDR3 DNA that was read is TGTGCCAGCAGCTTAACAGGGGGCGCGCATGGC. This translates into CASSLTGGAHG. The full CDR3 sequence reads CASSLTGGAHGYTF. The variable domain in full, completed from reference TRBV5-4 and TRBJ1-2, reads ETGVTQSPTHLIKTRGQQVTLRCSSQSGHNTVSWYQQALGQGPQFIFQYYREEENGRGNFPPRFSGLQFPNYSSELNVNALELDDSALYLCASSLTGGAHGYTFGSGTRLTVV.

This clone was seen more than once but under ten times. The CDR3 is cut off 3 residues early in the read; its end comes from the germline J gene. The V call is TRBV2, the J call TRBJ1-1; D gene unclear. The CDR3 has 14 amino acids. V lost 0 bases and J 1 base, leaving 6 bases between the germline ends. The V gene's germline CDR1 is SNHLY and CDR2 FYNNEI. Here the CDR3 reads CASSEAAGNTEAFF. The CDR3 bases that were read are TGTGCCAGCAGTGAAGCGGCGGGGAACACTGAA.

At least ten counts were recorded for this clone. The read ends 3 residues before the CDR3 terminus; that terminus is restored from the germline J gene. The chain carries TRBV5-1 and TRBJ2-5; 8 nucleotides match TRBD2. In germline, CDR1 is SGHRS, CDR2 YFSETQ. V was clipped by 6 bases and J by 2 bases; unmatched bases: 6. The CDR3 runs 14 residues. The DNA read from the CDR3 is TGCGCCAGCATTGGACTAGCAATTCAAGAGACC. Translated: CASIGLAIQET. The entire CDR3 sequence reads CASIGLAIQETQYF.

This clone has ten or more counts. The read halts 3 residues ahead of the CDR3 end, with the missing end drawn from the germline J gene. V is TRBV7-9 and J is TRBJ2-7; 8 positions agree with TRBD2. The CDR3 contains 15 residues. With V trimmed by 5 bases and J by 2 bases, 8 bases remained unmatched. CDR1 and CDR2 (germline): SEHNR, FQNEAQ (reference sequence). The DNA read from the CDR3 is TGTGCCAGCAGCACACGGACTAGCTTCCCCTACGAG. Translation: CASSTRTSFPYE. The whole CDR3 sequence is CASSTRTSFPYEQYF. Full variable domain (rest looked up from reference TRBV7-9 and TRBJ2-7): DTGVSQNPRHKITKRGQNVTFRCDPISEHNRLYWYRQTLGQGPEFLTYFQNEAQLEKSRLLSDRFSAERPKGSFSTLEIQRTEQGDSAMYLCASSTRTSFPYEQYFGPGTRLTVT.

To note about this clone: The read ends 3 residues early relative to the CDR3; the germline J gene fills the gap. The chain combines TRBV20-1 with TRBJ2-3; 7 bases map to TRBD1. Trimming at V came to 3 bases and at J to 3 bases, leaving 9 bases not matched to a gene. From germline, CDR1 is DFQATT and CDR2 SNEGSKA (reference sequence). CDR3 length: 15 amino acids. The part of the CDR3 DNA that was read is TGCAGTGCTAGCGAAGGGGGCTCGGGGACAGATACG. Protein product: CSASEGGSGTDT. The whole CDR3 reads CSASEGGSGTDTQYF.

In this sample, this clone turned up a few times. The CDR3 extends 3 residues past the end of the read, so its final part is completed from the germline J gene. The chain joins TRBV7-9 to TRBJ1-1; 7 bases are shared with TRBD1. The J segment lost 0 bases and the V segment lost 4 bases, leaving 2 bases of the junction unmatched. CDR1 is SEHNR, CDR2 FQNEAQ, per germline (reference sequence). The CDR3 sequence is 14 residues long. Partial CDR3 DNA: TGTGCCAGCAGCTCCAGGGGGGTGAACACTGAA. Its translation is CASSSRGVNTE. The full CDR3 sequence reads CASSSRGVNTEAFF.